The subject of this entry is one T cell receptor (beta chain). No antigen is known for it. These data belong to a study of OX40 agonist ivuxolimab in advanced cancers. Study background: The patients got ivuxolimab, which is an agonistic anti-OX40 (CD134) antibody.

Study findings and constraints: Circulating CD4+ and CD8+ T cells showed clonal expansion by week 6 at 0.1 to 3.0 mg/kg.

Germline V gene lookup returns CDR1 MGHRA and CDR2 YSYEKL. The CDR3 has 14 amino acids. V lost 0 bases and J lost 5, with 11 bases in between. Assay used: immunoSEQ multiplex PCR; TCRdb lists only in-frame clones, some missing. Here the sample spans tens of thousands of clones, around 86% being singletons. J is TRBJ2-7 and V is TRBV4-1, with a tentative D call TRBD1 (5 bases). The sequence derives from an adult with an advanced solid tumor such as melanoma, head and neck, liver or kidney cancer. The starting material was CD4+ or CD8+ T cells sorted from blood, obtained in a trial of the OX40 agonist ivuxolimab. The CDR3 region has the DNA TGCGCCAGCAGCCAAGATCAGACAGCTCACGAGCAGTACTTC. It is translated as CASSQDQTAHEQYF.